The source of this T cell receptor beta chain is a study of T cell responses to AZD1222 COVID-19 vaccine (dated by TCRdb to the early 2020s). General notes on the study: Because spike-specific TCR depth and breadth did not differ between the two schedules, AZD1222 recipients who got a second dose at roughly 4 weeks were pooled with those who got a second dose at roughly 12 weeks. A total of more than 230 trial participants underwent TCR sequencing, of whom more than 200 had received two doses of AZD1222 and about 25 had received two doses of the MenACWY control vaccine. Trial participants were enrolled into age subgroups of 18-55, 56-69 and 70-plus years, which contained 148, 28 and 57 TCR-sequenced participants, respectively.

Germline trimming: 4 bases from V, 6 bases from J; junction bases outside gene matches: 7. The CDR3, from cysteine to phenylalanine, totals 15 residues. This entry keeps only the CDR3 DNA: 45 bases, framed from base 1. The germline V gene (reference sequence) supplies CDR1 LNHDA and CDR2 SQIVND. The CDR3 regions of human TCRbeta chains were analyzed by immunosequencing. Concerning the study's data processing: TCRs in the repertoires were compared against a reference library of SARS-CoV-2-specific TCRs that had been generated with the MIRA antigen-specificity platform. Breadth was defined as the fraction of unique TCRs that were SARS-CoV-2-associated, and depth was defined as the fraction of total T cells that were SARS-CoV-2-associated. Using the MIRA data, each spike-specific TCR was assigned both to the spike region to which the TCR was reactive and to a CD4 or CD8 class. Log10-transformed breadth and depth values were compared by one-way ANOVA with Sidak's multiple comparisons tests. This is the immuneACCESS table as TCRdb keeps it, with only in-frame sequences that have V and J called. A part of the clones is gone; compared with another copy, unresolved V genes explain less than half, and the rest is unexplained. The DNA was the basis for D and trimming; V, J and clone size are from that table. In this sample the table shows under 200,000 clones, roughly 93% of which occur a single time. Of the sample, 0.99% is held by the ten largest clones.

Concerning this clone itself: Its antigen remains undetermined. The sample holds no much larger clone one base away, and base qualities are not on file.

Study-wide findings and limitations: The whole spike protein was spanned by vaccine-associated CD4 TCRs, and dominant responses were seen in regions 160-218 and 743-854. Spike-specific TCR breadth and depth rose significantly after two AZD1222 doses compared with day 0 and with MenACWY recipients. Because no samples from the day 14 peak response were available, repertoires could be characterized only after the peak T cell response. Nearly half of unique spike-specific TCRs reportedly recognized epitopes outside regions mutated in the B.1.351 and B.1.1.7 variants. Participants were mostly white British, with more females than males. The authors suggested clonal diversity may have been underestimated. Conclusions about previously exposed vaccinees are limited because only a handful of AZD1222 recipients were SARS-CoV-2 seropositive at baseline. In the small 56-69-year group, the increase in depth fell short of significance, most likely because of low power.

The time point label corresponds to: baseline before first vaccination. Samples from vaccinated people were obtained from the UK trials COV001 and COV002, which included a single-blind randomized controlled phase 2/3 trial of AZD1222 (ChAdOx1 nCoV-19) in healthy adults. For TCRbeta chain sequencing, PBMC samples were collected from trial participants at day 0 and at day 28 after the second dose. The sequence joins TRBV19 to TRBJ1-5; TRBD1 lines up with 9 middle nucleotides. This TCR was recovered from an adult in good health. The material was peripheral blood, obtained on day 0 of AZD1222 vaccination. The nucleotide sequence is given as TGTGCCAGTAGTAGGGGACAGGGAATGGCTCAGCCCCAGCATTTT. Translated, this is CASSRGQGMAQPQHF.